The 19 T cell receptor beta chains reported below all come from one sample, sequenced in a study of CD4 T cells in relation to SARS-CoV-2 and coronaviruses. Produced via immunoSEQ multiplex PCR; TCRdb's table is partial and in-frame only. The data contain 25,000 to 30,000 clones, 76% of them singletons. Before the COVID-19 pandemic, during about 2011-2019, CD4+ T cells were taken from unexposed donors. CD4+ T cells were isolated from the cells after 10 days of culture. No antigen has been identified for these receptors. Sequencing used CD4+ T cells from PBMCs, cultured in vitro. These receptors were collected from a human donor in good health.

V is TRBV6-2 or TRBV6-3 and J is TRBJ1-2, with 7 nucleotides matching TRBD1. The CDR3 consists of 13 residues. CDR1 and CDR2 from the germline V gene are MNHEY and SVGEGT. J was trimmed by 7 bases and V by 5 bases; bases with no gene match: 7. The CDR3 loop reads CASSPFGQAGYTF. The DNA for the CDR3 is TGTGCCAGCAGTCCCTTCGGACAGGCTGGCTACACCTTC.

The chain carries TRBV5-6 and TRBJ1-3; D gene ambiguous. Germline V gene lookup returns CDR1 SGHDT and CDR2 YYEEEE. Trimming cost V 2 bases and J 0 bases, with 6 bases left between them. The CDR3 has 14 amino acids. The CDR3 reads CASSLAHSGNTIYF. The CDR3 region has the DNA TGTGCCAGCAGCTTAGCGCACTCTGGAAACACCATATATTTT.

J is TRBJ2-7 and V is TRBV18; weak D call: TRBD1 (5 bases). Per germline, CDR1 KGHSH and CDR2 LQKENI. The length of the CDR3 is 13 residues. V lost 2 bases and J lost 7, with 12 bases in between. CDR3 in amino acids: CASSPGHLGEQYF. The CDR3 nucleotides are TGTGCCAGCTCACCAGGACACTTGGGAGAGCAGTACTTC.

The J gene is TRBJ2-5, the V gene TRBV10-2, with 12 bases identical to TRBD1. The CDR3 consists of 14 residues. Germline trimming cut 6 bases from V and 4 bases from J; bases unmatched to any gene: 3. Germline V gene lookup returns CDR1 WSHSY and CDR2 SAAADI. DNA for the CDR3: TGCGCCAGCAGGGCGGGACAGGGGGCAGAGACCCAGTACTTC. Encoded protein: CASRAGQGAETQYF.

This rearrangement joins TRBV19 to TRBJ2-1, with D perhaps given as TRBD1 or TRBD2 (5 bases each). In germline, CDR1 is LNHDA, CDR2 SQIVND (reference sequence). The CDR3 totals 14 residues. The V gene lost 10 bases and the J gene lost 4 bases, with 17 bases spanning the gap. CDR3 bases: TGTGCCACCAGGGAGAGAGCACCTTACAATGAGCAGTTCTTC. Protein sequence: CATRERAPYNEQFF.

The rearrangement links TRBV5-1 to TRBJ2-5; D call uncertain. Germline V gives CDR1 SGHRS, CDR2 YFSETQ. This CDR3 is 14 amino acids long. V shed 1 base and J shed 0 bases, with 7 bases lying between them. CDR3 loop: CASSLSEYQETQYF. CDR3 in DNA: TGCGCCAGCAGCTTGAGTGAGTACCAAGAGACCCAGTACTTC.

This clone was seen just once. This rearrangement joins TRBV7-3 to TRBJ2-3; 9 bases match TRBD2. The V segment lost 5 bases and the J segment 3 bases; nucleotides outside the gene matches: 3. The CDR3 spans 14 residues. Germline CDR1 reads SGHTA; CDR2 reads FQGTGA. Written as DNA, the CDR3 is TGTGCCAGCAGCGCGGGACTAGCAACAGATACGCAGTATTTT. It specifies CASSAGLATDTQYF.

The chain couples TRBV9 to TRBJ1-1; D remains unclear. The V end was cut by 2 bases, the J end by 2 bases, with 7 bases between. Germline assignment: CDR1 SGDLS and CDR2 YYNGEE. This CDR3 has 13 residues. CDR3 residues: CASSVISNTEAFF. CDR3 coding DNA: TGTGCCAGCAGCGTGATCTCTAACACTGAAGCTTTCTTT.

The chain has TRBV19 and TRBJ1-2; 7 bases match TRBD1. The CDR3 spans 15 residues. The trim removed 0 bases at V and 3 bases at J, leaving 4 bases unmatched. CDR1 LNHDA and CDR2 SQIVND come from the germline V gene (reference sequence). The CDR3 nucleotides read TGTGCCAGTAGTATAGATGTGCAGGGGGACTATGGCTACACCTTC. It specifies CASSIDVQGDYGYTF. Drawing the rest from reference TRBV19 and TRBJ1-2, the complete variable domain is DGGITQSPKYLFRKEGQNVTLSCEQNLNHDAMYWYRQDPGQGLRLIYYSQIVNDFQKGDIAEGYSVSREKKESFPLTVTSAQKNPTAFYLCASSIDVQGDYGYTFGSGTRLTVV.

The rearrangement joins TRBV3-1 (or the pseudogene TRBV3-2) to TRBJ1-4, with 11 bases identical to TRBD1. The CDR3 totals 18 residues. Looked up from germline, CDR1 is LGHDT and CDR2 is YNNKEL (reference sequence). The trim removed 4 bases at V and 0 bases at J, leaving 7 bases unmatched. CDR3 region: CASSRGTGGIATNEKLFF. CDR3 coding DNA: TGTGCCAGCAGCCGAGGGACAGGGGGAATTGCAACTAATGAAAAACTGTTTTTT.

This chain connects TRBV15 to TRBJ1-2, with D perhaps matching TRBD1 (5 bases). The CDR3 extends over 14 amino acids. The germline V and J ends were trimmed by 1 base and 2 bases, with 8 bases remaining between them. Germline assignment: CDR1 LNHNV and CDR2 YYDKDF (reference sequence). CDR3 protein: CATSRGDANYGYTF. CDR3 DNA sequence: TGTGCCACCAGCAGAGGGGACGCCAACTATGGCTACACCTTC.

The rearrangement joins TRBV5-1 to TRBJ2-5, with a possible D match to TRBD2 (6 bases). Per germline, CDR1 SGHRS and CDR2 YFSETQ. V dropped 1 base and J dropped 7 bases, with 17 bases sitting between them. This CDR3 is built from 15 residues. The CDR3 reads CASSLTGLQEGTQYF. The CDR3 bases are TGCGCCAGCAGCTTGACGGGACTCCAGGAGGGGACCCAGTACTTC.

V is TRBV5-1 and J is TRBJ1-3; D may be TRBD1 (5 bases). CDR1 is SGHRS and CDR2 is YFSETQ in the germline V gene. The CDR3 has 16 residues. With 1 base removed from V and 2 bases from J, the gap between germline ends came to 13 bases. DNA for the CDR3: TGCGCCAGCAGCTTGCAGGGCCCAGGGACTGGAAACACCATATATTTT. Translated: CASSLQGPGTGNTIYF.

This clone was counted a few times. The chain has TRBV6-1 and TRBJ2-2; D may be TRBD1 (6 bases). CDR1 and CDR2 from the germline V gene are MNHNS and SASEGT. Trimming shortened V by 1 base and J by 4 bases, and 10 bases separated the two germline ends. The CDR3 has 15 residues. The CDR3 sequence: CASSEGQAFTGELFF. The DNA of the CDR3 is TGTGCCAGCAGTGAAGGACAGGCCTTCACCGGGGAGCTGTTTTTT.

This clone was recorded a few times. The chain links TRBV5-4 to TRBJ1-3; no firm D call. Germline V gene data show CDR1 as SGHNT and CDR2 as YYREEE (reference sequence). V was shortened by 3 bases and J by 6 bases, with 16 bases between the two germline ends. The CDR3 length is 15 residues. DNA for the CDR3: TGTGCCAGCAGCTACCGGGGAGGCAGACAAAACACCATATATTTT. Encoded protein: CASSYRGGRQNTIYF.

The CDR3, as DNA: TGCGCCAGCAGCCTAAACGCAGCGGTGCGCACAGATACGCAGTATTTT. Translation gives CASSLNAAVRTDTQYF. The gene calls are TRBV4-3 and TRBJ2-3, with D possibly TRBD2 on 5 matching bases. CDR3 size: 16 residues. Trimming took 4 bases from V and 1 from J, leaving 15 bases between them. Germline V gene lookup returns CDR1 LGHNA and CDR2 YSLEER.

The chain joins TRBV6-5 to TRBJ1-1; TRBD1 is a possible D gene (5 bases). Germline V CDR1 and CDR2: MNHEY, SVGAGI. Trimming removed 5 bases from V and 6 bases from J, with 10 bases in between. The CDR3 length is 12 residues. In nucleotides, the CDR3 is TGTGCCAGCAGTACAGGTTCCCCTGAAGCTTTCTTT. Protein sequence: CASSTGSPEAFF.

This clone has only one observation. The chain joins TRBV6-4 to TRBJ1-1; 7 nucleotides match TRBD1. Germline V lookup: CDR1 MRHNA, CDR2 SNTAGT. The V gene end was trimmed by 10 bases and the J gene end by 9 bases; junction bases not matched to a gene: 14. This CDR3 is built from 13 residues. The chain's CDR3 is CAIHSGGDRKAFF. The CDR3 DNA sequence: TGTGCCATCCACTCCGGAGGGGACAGAAAAGCTTTCTTT.

The V and J genes are TRBV24-1 and TRBJ2-3; no firm D call. CDR3 length: 12 residues. V was trimmed by 4 bases and J by 5 bases, leaving 6 bases between them. Germline CDR1 reads KGHDR; CDR2 reads SFDVKD. The CDR3, as DNA: TGTGCCACCAGTGACCCCCAAGATACGCAGTATTTT. It is translated as CATSDPQDTQYF.